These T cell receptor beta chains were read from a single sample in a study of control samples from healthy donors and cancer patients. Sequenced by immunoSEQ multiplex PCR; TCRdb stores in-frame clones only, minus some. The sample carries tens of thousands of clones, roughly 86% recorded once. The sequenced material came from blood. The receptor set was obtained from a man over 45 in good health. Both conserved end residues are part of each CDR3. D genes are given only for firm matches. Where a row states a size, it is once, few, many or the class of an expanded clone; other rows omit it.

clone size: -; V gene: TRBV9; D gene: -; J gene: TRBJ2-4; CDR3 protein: CASSVEGNGIQYF; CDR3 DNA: TGTGCCAGCAGCGTAGAAGGGAACGGCATTCAGTACTTC
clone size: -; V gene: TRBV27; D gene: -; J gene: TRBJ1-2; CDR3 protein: CASSEGDGTNYGYTF; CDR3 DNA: TGTGCCAGCAGTGAGGGGGACGGCACTAACTATGGCTACACCTTC
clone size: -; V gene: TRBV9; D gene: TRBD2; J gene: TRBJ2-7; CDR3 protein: CASSPRTSRSYEQYF; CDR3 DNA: TGTGCCAGCAGCCCCCGGACTAGCAGGTCCTACGAGCAGTACTTC
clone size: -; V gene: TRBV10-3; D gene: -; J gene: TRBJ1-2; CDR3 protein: CAISGASGEANYGYTF; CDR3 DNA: TGTGCCATCAGTGGGGCTTCAGGGGAGGCTAACTATGGCTACACCTTC
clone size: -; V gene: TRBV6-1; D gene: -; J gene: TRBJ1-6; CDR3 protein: CASSGDASSYNSPLHF; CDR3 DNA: TGTGCCAGCAGTGGGGACGCGAGCTCCTATAATTCACCCCTCCACTTT
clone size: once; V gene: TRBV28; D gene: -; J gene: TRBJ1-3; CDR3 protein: CASSLWESGNTIYF; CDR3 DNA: TGTGCCAGCAGTTTGTGGGAGTCTGGAAACACCATATATTTT
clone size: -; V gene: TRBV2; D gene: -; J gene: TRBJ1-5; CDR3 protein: CASSPASQPQHF; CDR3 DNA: TGTGCCAGCAGCCCCGCCAGTCAGCCCCAGCATTTT
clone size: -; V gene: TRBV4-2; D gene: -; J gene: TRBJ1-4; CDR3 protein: CASSQLLDSAGATNEKLFF; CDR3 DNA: TGTGCCAGCAGCCAACTTCTAGACAGTGCGGGAGCAACTAATGAAAAACTGTTTTTT
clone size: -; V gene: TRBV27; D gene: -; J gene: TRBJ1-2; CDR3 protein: CASSPIPQGSYGYTF; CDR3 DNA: TGTGCCAGCAGTCCGATCCCTCAGGGGAGCTATGGCTACACCTTC
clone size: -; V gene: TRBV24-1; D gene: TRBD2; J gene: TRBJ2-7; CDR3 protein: CATSGGYEQYF; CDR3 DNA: TGTGCCACCTCCGGGGGGTACGAGCAGTACTTC
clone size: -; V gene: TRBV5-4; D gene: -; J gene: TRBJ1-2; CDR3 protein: CASSLDGSPSYGYTF; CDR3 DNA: TGTGCCAGCAGCTTGGACGGCAGTCCCAGCTATGGCTACACCTTC
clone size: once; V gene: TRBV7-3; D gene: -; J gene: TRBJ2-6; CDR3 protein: CASSPVGRPSGANVLTF; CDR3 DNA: TGTGCCAGCAGCCCCGTTGGCAGACCCTCTGGGGCCAACGTCCTGACTTTC
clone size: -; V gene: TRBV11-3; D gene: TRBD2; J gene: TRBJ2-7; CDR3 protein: CASSLGFTAGGNEQYF; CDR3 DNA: TGTGCCAGCAGCTTAGGGTTCACAGCGGGAGGAAACGAGCAGTACTTC
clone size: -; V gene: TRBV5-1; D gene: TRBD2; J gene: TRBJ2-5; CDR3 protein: CASSLDGTSLTETQYF; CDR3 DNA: TGCGCCAGCAGCTTGGACGGGACTAGCCTCACCGAGACCCAGTACTTC
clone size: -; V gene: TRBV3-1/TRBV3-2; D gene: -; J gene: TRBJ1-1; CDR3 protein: CASSPNRDGRQEAFF; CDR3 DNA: TGTGCCAGCAGCCCCAACCGGGACGGACGACAGGAAGCTTTCTTT
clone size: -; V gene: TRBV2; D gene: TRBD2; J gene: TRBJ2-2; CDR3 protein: CASRRIVAGPTGELFF; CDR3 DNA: TGTGCCAGCAGGCGCATCGTAGCGGGCCCCACCGGGGAGCTGTTTTTT
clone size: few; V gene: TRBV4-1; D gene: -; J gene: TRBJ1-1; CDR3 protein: CASSHNSMNTEAFF; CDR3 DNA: TGCGCCAGCAGCCACAACTCTATGAACACTGAAGCTTTCTTT
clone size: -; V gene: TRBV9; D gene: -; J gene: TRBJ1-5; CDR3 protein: CASSVEGQGRANQPQHF; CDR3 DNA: TGTGCCAGCAGCGTAGAGGGCCAGGGGAGGGCTAATCAGCCCCAGCATTTT
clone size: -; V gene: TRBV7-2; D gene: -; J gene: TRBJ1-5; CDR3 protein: CASSTGTPNQPQHF; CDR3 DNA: TGTGCCAGCAGCACCGGGACACCAAATCAGCCCCAGCATTTT
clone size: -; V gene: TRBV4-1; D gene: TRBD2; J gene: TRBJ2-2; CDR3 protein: CASSVSGPTAGELFF; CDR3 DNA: TGCGCCAGCAGCGTTAGCGGGCCAACCGCCGGGGAGCTGTTTTTT
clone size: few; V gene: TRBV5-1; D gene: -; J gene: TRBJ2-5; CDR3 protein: CASSSGTQIQETQYF; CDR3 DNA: TGCGCCAGCAGCTCTGGGACTCAGATACAGGAGACCCAGTACTTC
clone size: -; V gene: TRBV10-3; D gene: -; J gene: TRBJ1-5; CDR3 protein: CAISESGGDNQPQHF; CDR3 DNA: TGTGCCATCAGTGAGTCGGGGGGGGACAATCAGCCCCAGCATTTT